These 8 T cell receptor beta chains were all obtained from the same sample, sequenced in a study of T cell responses to AZD1222 COVID-19 vaccine. Assay used: immunoSEQ multiplex PCR; TCRdb lists only in-frame clones, some missing. The sample has some 91,000 clones; around 90% are singletons. Sequencing was performed on peripheral blood, taken on day 0 of AZD1222 vaccination. The source is an adult in good health.

The chain recombines TRBV5-1 with TRBJ2-3; D might be TRBD2 (6 bases). Looked up from germline, CDR1 is SGHRS and CDR2 is YFSETQ. V gave up 4 bases and J gave up 5 bases, with 11 bases separating them. The CDR3 runs 13 residues. CDR3: CASSQGLGDTQYF. For the CDR3, the DNA is TGCGCCAGCAGCCAGGGACTCGGAGATACGCAGTATTTT. The full variable domain, in which reference TRBV5-1 and TRBJ2-3 provide the parts outside the CDR3, is KAGVTQTPRYLIKTRGQQVTLSCSPISGHRSVSWYQQTPGQGLQFLFEYFSETQRNKGNFPGRFSGRQFSNSRSEMNVSTLELGDSALYLCASSQGLGDTQYFGPGTRLTVL.

The rearrangement uses TRBV7-9 and TRBJ2-5; D is unclear. Per the germline V gene, CDR1 is SEHNR and CDR2 is FQNEAQ (reference sequence). This CDR3 region has 11 residues. V gave up 2 bases and J gave up 5 bases, with 3 bases separating them. The CDR3 loop is CASSLSETQYF. The CDR3 nucleotides read TGTGCCAGCAGCTTATCGGAGACCCAGTACTTC.

In nucleotides, the CDR3 is TGTGCCAGCAGCTTGTTAGGGGCGCGGGATGGCTACACCTTC. Protein: CASSLLGARDGYTF. This sequence joins TRBV7-9 and TRBJ1-2, with D maybe TRBD1 (5 bases). The V end lost 3 bases, the J end lost 6 bases, and 14 bases lay between the germline ends. Germline V gene lookup returns CDR1 SEHNR and CDR2 FQNEAQ (reference sequence). CDR3 length: 14 residues.

This clone was recorded once. The gene calls are TRBV29-1 and TRBJ2-7, with D unclear. V shed 4 bases and J shed 3 bases, with 7 bases lying between them. This CDR3 has 11 residues. Germline assignment: CDR1 SQVTM and CDR2 ANQGSEA. CDR3 loop: CSVAEVYEQYF. The CDR3 region has the DNA TGCAGCGTTGCCGAGGTCTACGAGCAGTACTTC.

The chain is built from TRBV6-4 and TRBJ2-3; maybe TRBD1 (5 bases). The CDR3 contains 16 residues. CDR1 and CDR2 from the germline V gene are MRHNA and SNTAGT. V dropped 2 bases and J dropped 1 base, with 13 bases sitting between them. The DNA for the CDR3 is TGTGCCAGCAGTGACCACGTTCAAGGGGGCACAGATACGCAGTATTTT. Its translation: CASSDHVQGGTDTQYF.

The rearrangement uses TRBV7-2 and TRBJ1-5; D not certain. The CDR3 covers 15 residues. CDR1 SGHTA and CDR2 FQGNSA come from the germline V gene. V was pared by 3 bases and J by 2 bases, with 11 bases between. The CDR3 coding sequence is TGTGCCAGCAGCTTTTTTACAGATCGCAATCAGCCCCAGCATTTT. Translating gives CASSFFTDRNQPQHF.

The rearrangement joins TRBV20-1 to TRBJ2-7; no firm D call. The V gene lost 3 bases and the J gene lost 1 base, with 7 bases spanning the gap. This CDR3 has 12 residues. Germline CDR1 DFQATT, CDR2 SNEGSKA (reference sequence). CDR3 loop: CSASVGSYEQYF. CDR3 nucleotides: TGCAGTGCTAGTGTGGGGTCCTACGAGCAGTACTTC.

The chain couples TRBV4-2 to TRBJ2-7; D remains ambiguous. V was shortened by 0 bases and J by 10 bases, with 7 bases between the two germline ends. This CDR3 contains 11 residues. CDR1 LGHNA and CDR2 YNFKEQ come from the germline V gene. The CDR3 spells CASSQDSFQYF. The CDR3 nucleotides read TGTGCCAGCAGCCAAGATAGTTTTCAGTACTTC.